A selection of T cell receptor beta chains follows, all from one sample in a study of T cell changes during pregnancy in multiple sclerosis. Measured with immunoSEQ multiplex PCR; TCRdb has only the in-frame clones, and not every one. The table shows 35,000 to 55,000 clones, with roughly 88% occurring only once. The sequenced sample was peripheral blood, obtained in the second trimester of pregnancy. These receptors were obtained from a female donor in good health, enrolled as a control in a pregnancy study. CDR3s include the opening cysteine and the closing phenylalanine or tryptophan. D genes are given only for firm matches. Not all rows give a size; the values are once, few, many and, for expanded clones, a class.

J gene: TRBJ2-5
V gene: TRBV5-1
D gene: .
clone size: .
CDR3 protein: CASSPSGETQYF
CDR3 DNA: TGCGCCAGCAGTCCAAGCGGGGAGACCCAGTACTTC

J gene: TRBJ2-1
V gene: TRBV7-2
D gene: .
clone size: .
CDR3 protein: CASSSGQIGEQFF
CDR3 DNA: TGTGCCAGCAGCAGTGGACAGATCGGGGAGCAGTTCTTC

J gene: TRBJ2-1
V gene: TRBV5-4
D gene: .
clone size: .
CDR3 protein: CASSLDQGKNEQFF
CDR3 DNA: TGTGCCAGCAGCTTGGATCAGGGGAAGAATGAGCAGTTCTTC

J gene: TRBJ1-2
V gene: TRBV4-2
D gene: .
clone size: .
CDR3 protein: CASSQGGDYGYTF
CDR3 DNA: TGTGCCAGCAGCCAAGGAGGTGATTATGGCTACACCTTC

J gene: TRBJ1-3
V gene: TRBV5-6
D gene: TRBD1
clone size: .
CDR3 protein: CASRRRTGERNRSGNTIYF
CDR3 DNA: TGTGCCAGCAGGAGGCGGACAGGGGAGAGGAACCGCTCTGGAAACACCATATATTTT

J gene: TRBJ2-1
V gene: TRBV10-1
D gene: TRBD2
clone size: .
CDR3 protein: CASSPTSGGAGEQFF
CDR3 DNA: TGCGCCAGCAGCCCGACTAGCGGGGGGGCTGGAGAGCAGTTCTTC

J gene: TRBJ2-3
V gene: TRBV21-1
D gene: .
clone size: .
CDR3 protein: CASSKTWAF
CDR3 DNA: TGTGCCAGCAGCAAGACCTGGGCTTTT

J gene: TRBJ2-5
V gene: TRBV19
D gene: TRBD2
clone size: .
CDR3 protein: CASSIGIAGETQYF
CDR3 DNA: TGTGCAAGTAGTATAGGAATAGCGGGGGAGACCCAGTACTTC

J gene: TRBJ2-3
V gene: TRBV10-3
D gene: .
clone size: .
CDR3 protein: CATAGGSTDTQYF
CDR3 DNA: TGTGCCACGGCAGGAGGTAGCACAGATACGCAGTATTTT

J gene: TRBJ1-5
V gene: TRBV5-1
D gene: TRBD1
clone size: .
CDR3 protein: CASSWTGGRNQPQHF
CDR3 DNA: TGCGCCAGCAGCTGGACAGGGGGCCGTAATCAGCCCCAGCATTTT

J gene: TRBJ1-5
V gene: TRBV27
D gene: TRBD1
clone size: .
CDR3 protein: CASTGQGGNQPQHF
CDR3 DNA: TGTGCCAGCACCGGACAGGGGGGCAATCAGCCCCAGCATTTT

J gene: TRBJ2-1
V gene: TRBV7-8
D gene: .
clone size: .
CDR3 protein: CASSFTLAYEQFF
CDR3 DNA: TGTGCCAGCAGCTTTACTTTAGCATACGAGCAGTTCTTC

J gene: TRBJ1-6
V gene: TRBV6-5
D gene: .
clone size: few
CDR3 protein: CASSQGNSPLHF
CDR3 DNA: TGTGCCAGCAGTCAGGGGAATTCACCCCTCCACTTT

J gene: TRBJ2-7
V gene: TRBV5-1
D gene: TRBD2
clone size: .
CDR3 protein: CASSTVAGASYEQYF
CDR3 DNA: TGCGCCAGCAGCACTGTAGCGGGGGCCTCCTACGAGCAGTACTTC

J gene: TRBJ2-6
V gene: TRBV7-2
D gene: .
clone size: .
CDR3 protein: CASSLVILSGANVLTF
CDR3 DNA: TGTGCCAGCAGCTTAGTTATATTATCTGGGGCCAACGTCCTGACTTTC

J gene: TRBJ2-2
V gene: TRBV29-1
D gene: .
clone size: .
CDR3 protein: CSTEGAGGTGELFF
CDR3 DNA: TGCAGCACAGAGGGGGCGGGAGGTACCGGGGAGCTGTTTTTT

J gene: TRBJ2-2
V gene: TRBV19
D gene: .
clone size: .
CDR3 protein: CASGPAGTLNTGELFF
CDR3 DNA: TGTGCCAGTGGCCCAGCCGGGACACTGAACACCGGGGAGCTGTTTTTT

J gene: TRBJ1-2
V gene: TRBV7-2
D gene: TRBD1
clone size: .
CDR3 protein: CASSPQGPYGYTF
CDR3 DNA: TGTGCCAGCAGCCCACAGGGGCCCTATGGCTACACCTTC

J gene: TRBJ1-1
V gene: TRBV29-1
D gene: TRBD1
clone size: .
CDR3 protein: CSGTLGTGKNSEAFF
CDR3 DNA: TGCAGCGGTACCCTGGGGACAGGGAAAAACTCTGAAGCTTTCTTT

J gene: TRBJ1-4
V gene: TRBV25-1
D gene: .
clone size: .
CDR3 protein: CASSDREELFF
CDR3 DNA: TGTGCCAGCAGTGATAGAGAAGAACTGTTTTTT

J gene: TRBJ1-1
V gene: TRBV5-6
D gene: .
clone size: few
CDR3 protein: CASRRRMNTEAFF
CDR3 DNA: TGTGCCAGCAGACGGAGGATGAACACTGAAGCTTTCTTT

J gene: TRBJ1-5
V gene: TRBV27
D gene: .
clone size: .
CDR3 protein: CASSSTGYSNQPQHF
CDR3 DNA: TGTGCCAGCAGTTCTACAGGGTATAGCAATCAGCCCCAGCATTTT

J gene: TRBJ2-1
V gene: TRBV7-2
D gene: .
clone size: .
CDR3 protein: CASSLIRTSNEQFF
CDR3 DNA: TGTGCCAGCAGCTTAATTAGGACTTCTAATGAGCAGTTCTTC

J gene: TRBJ2-3
V gene: TRBV18
D gene: TRBD1
clone size: .
CDR3 protein: CASSPNRGTDTQYF
CDR3 DNA: TGTGCCAGCTCACCAAACAGGGGGACAGATACGCAGTATTTT

J gene: TRBJ1-1
V gene: TRBV28
D gene: TRBD1
clone size: .
CDR3 protein: CASSRGQSYTEAFF
CDR3 DNA: TGTGCCAGCAGTAGGGGACAGAGCTACACTGAAGCTTTCTTT

J gene: TRBJ2-2
V gene: TRBV7-2
D gene: .
clone size: .
CDR3 protein: CASSFGGNTGELFF
CDR3 DNA: TGTGCCAGCAGCTTCGGAGGGAACACCGGGGAGCTGTTTTTT

J gene: TRBJ1-2
V gene: TRBV14
D gene: TRBD1
clone size: .
CDR3 protein: CASSQEETGVYGYTF
CDR3 DNA: TGTGCCAGCAGCCAAGAGGAGACAGGGGTCTATGGCTACACCTTC

J gene: TRBJ1-1
V gene: TRBV27
D gene: TRBD1
clone size: few
CDR3 protein: CASSIRTGQRTEAFF
CDR3 DNA: TGTGCCAGCAGTATCCGGACGGGACAGAGAACTGAAGCTTTCTTT

J gene: TRBJ1-1
V gene: TRBV20-1
D gene: .
clone size: .
CDR3 protein: CTVSTSEEAFF
CDR3 DNA: TGCACCGTAAGTACCAGCGAGGAAGCTTTCTTT

J gene: TRBJ2-7
V gene: TRBV5-4
D gene: .
clone size: .
CDR3 protein: CASSLARRSGQYF
CDR3 DNA: TGTGCCAGCAGCTTGGCCCGCCGGTCGGGGCAGTACTTC

J gene: TRBJ1-1
V gene: TRBV6-6
D gene: .
clone size: .
CDR3 protein: CVSSYEAMNTEAFF
CDR3 DNA: TGTGTCAGCAGTTACGAGGCGATGAACACTGAAGCTTTCTTT

J gene: TRBJ1-4
V gene: TRBV9
D gene: .
clone size: .
CDR3 protein: CASSVATRGKLFF
CDR3 DNA: TGTGCCAGCAGCGTAGCGACCCGGGGGAAACTGTTTTTT

J gene: TRBJ2-4
V gene: TRBV18
D gene: .
clone size: .
CDR3 protein: CASSGNIQYF
CDR3 DNA: TGTGCCAGCTCCGGAAACATTCAGTACTTC

J gene: TRBJ2-1
V gene: TRBV11-2
D gene: .
clone size: .
CDR3 protein: CASSLGASAGVEQFF
CDR3 DNA: TGTGCCAGCAGCTTAGGGGCGTCGGCCGGGGTTGAGCAGTTCTTC

J gene: TRBJ1-1
V gene: TRBV6-1
D gene: .
clone size: .
CDR3 protein: CASRSTGGNTEAFF
CDR3 DNA: TGTGCCAGCAGATCGACGGGGGGGAACACTGAAGCTTTCTTT

J gene: TRBJ1-5
V gene: TRBV7-8
D gene: TRBD1
clone size: .
CDR3 protein: CASSWEPGQGGFMGNQPQHF
CDR3 DNA: TGTGCCAGCAGCTGGGAACCGGGACAGGGAGGATTCATGGGGAATCAGCCCCAGCATTTT

J gene: TRBJ1-2
V gene: TRBV28
D gene: TRBD1
clone size: once
CDR3 protein: CASSETGFYGYTF
CDR3 DNA: TGTGCCAGCAGTGAGACAGGGTTCTATGGCTACACCTTC

J gene: TRBJ1-4
V gene: TRBV12-5
D gene: .
clone size: .
CDR3 protein: CASGLVALGGDYEKLFF
CDR3 DNA: TGTGCTAGTGGTTTGGTAGCCCTCGGGGGGGACTATGAAAAACTGTTTTTT

J gene: TRBJ1-4
V gene: TRBV9
D gene: TRBD1
clone size: .
CDR3 protein: CASSARTGDEKLFF
CDR3 DNA: TGTGCCAGCAGCGCCCGGACAGGAGATGAAAAACTGTTTTTT

J gene: TRBJ1-2
V gene: TRBV29-1
D gene: .
clone size: .
CDR3 protein: CSVEPTQGGGYTF
CDR3 DNA: TGCAGCGTTGAACCAACTCAGGGAGGTGGCTACACCTTC

J gene: TRBJ2-1
V gene: TRBV4-2
D gene: TRBD2
clone size: .
CDR3 protein: CASSHPTGTSGGANEQFF
CDR3 DNA: TGTGCCAGCAGCCACCCGACCGGGACTAGCGGGGGGGCGAATGAGCAGTTCTTC

J gene: TRBJ2-3
V gene: TRBV30
D gene: .
clone size: .
CDR3 protein: CAWKAGLTDTQYF
CDR3 DNA: TGTGCCTGGAAGGCGGGACTCACAGATACGCAGTATTTT

J gene: TRBJ2-5
V gene: TRBV4-2
D gene: TRBD2
clone size: .
CDR3 protein: CASSRFLAEETQYF
CDR3 DNA: TGTGCCAGCAGCCGCTTCCTAGCGGAAGAGACCCAGTACTTC